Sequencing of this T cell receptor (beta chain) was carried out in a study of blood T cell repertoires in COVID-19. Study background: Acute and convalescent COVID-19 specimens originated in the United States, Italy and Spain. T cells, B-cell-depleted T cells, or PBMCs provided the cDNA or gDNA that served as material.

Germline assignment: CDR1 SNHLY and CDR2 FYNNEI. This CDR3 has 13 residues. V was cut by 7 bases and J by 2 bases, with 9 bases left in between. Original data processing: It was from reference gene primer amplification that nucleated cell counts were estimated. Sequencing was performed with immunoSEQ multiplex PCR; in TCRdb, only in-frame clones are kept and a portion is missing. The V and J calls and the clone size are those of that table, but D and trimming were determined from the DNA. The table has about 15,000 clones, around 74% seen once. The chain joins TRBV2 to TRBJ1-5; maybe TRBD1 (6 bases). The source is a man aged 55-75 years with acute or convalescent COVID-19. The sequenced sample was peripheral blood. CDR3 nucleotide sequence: TGTGCCAGCAACCCAGGGGGCAATCAGCCCCAGCATTTT. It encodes CASNPGGNQPQHF.